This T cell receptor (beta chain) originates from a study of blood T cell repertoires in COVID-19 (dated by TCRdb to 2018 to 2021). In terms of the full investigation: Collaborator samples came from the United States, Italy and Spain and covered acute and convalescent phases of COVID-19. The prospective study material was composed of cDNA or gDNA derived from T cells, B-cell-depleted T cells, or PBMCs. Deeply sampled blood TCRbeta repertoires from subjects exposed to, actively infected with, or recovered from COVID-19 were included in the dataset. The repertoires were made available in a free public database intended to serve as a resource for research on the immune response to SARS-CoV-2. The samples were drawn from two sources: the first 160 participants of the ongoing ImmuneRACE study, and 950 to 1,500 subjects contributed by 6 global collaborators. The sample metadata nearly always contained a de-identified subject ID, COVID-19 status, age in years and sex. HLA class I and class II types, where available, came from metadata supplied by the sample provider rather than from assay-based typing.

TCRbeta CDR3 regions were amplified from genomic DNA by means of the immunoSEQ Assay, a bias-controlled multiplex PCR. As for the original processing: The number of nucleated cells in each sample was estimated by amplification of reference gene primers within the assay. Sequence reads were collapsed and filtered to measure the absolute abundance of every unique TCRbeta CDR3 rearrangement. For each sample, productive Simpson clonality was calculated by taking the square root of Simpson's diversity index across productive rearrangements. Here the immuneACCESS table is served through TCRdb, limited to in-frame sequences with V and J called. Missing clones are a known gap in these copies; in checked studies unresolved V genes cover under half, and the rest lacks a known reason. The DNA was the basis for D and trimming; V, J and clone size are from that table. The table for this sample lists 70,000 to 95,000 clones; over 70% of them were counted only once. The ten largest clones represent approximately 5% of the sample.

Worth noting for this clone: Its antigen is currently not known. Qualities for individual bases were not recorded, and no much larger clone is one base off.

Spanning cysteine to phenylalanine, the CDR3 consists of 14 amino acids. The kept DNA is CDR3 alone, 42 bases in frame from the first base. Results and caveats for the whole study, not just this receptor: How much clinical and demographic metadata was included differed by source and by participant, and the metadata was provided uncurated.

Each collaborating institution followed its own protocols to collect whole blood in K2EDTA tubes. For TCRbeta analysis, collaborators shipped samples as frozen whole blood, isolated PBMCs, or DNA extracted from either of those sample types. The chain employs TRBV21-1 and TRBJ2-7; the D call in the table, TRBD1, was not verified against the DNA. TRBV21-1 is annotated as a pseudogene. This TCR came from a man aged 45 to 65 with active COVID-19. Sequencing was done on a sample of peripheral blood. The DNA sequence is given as TGTGCCAGCAGCAAGCCCACAGGGGCCTACGAGCAGTACTTC. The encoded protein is CASSKPTGAYEQYF.